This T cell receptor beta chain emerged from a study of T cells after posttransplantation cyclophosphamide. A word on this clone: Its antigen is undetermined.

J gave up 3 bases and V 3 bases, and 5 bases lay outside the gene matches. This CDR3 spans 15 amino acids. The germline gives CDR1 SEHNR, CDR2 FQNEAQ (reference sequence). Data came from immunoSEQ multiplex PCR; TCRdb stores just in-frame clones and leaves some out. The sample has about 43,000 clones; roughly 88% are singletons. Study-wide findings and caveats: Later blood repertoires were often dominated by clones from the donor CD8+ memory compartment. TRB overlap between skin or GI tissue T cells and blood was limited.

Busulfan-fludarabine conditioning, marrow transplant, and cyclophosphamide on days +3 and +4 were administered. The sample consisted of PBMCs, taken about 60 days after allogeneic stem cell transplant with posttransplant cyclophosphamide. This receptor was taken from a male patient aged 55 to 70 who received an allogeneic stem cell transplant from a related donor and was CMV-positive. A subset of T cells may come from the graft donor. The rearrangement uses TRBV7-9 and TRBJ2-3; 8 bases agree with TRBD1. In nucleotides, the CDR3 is TGTGCCAGCAGCTTGATGACAGGGGCGACAGATACGCAGTATTTT. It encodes CASSLMTGATDTQYF.